Ten or more counts support the clone carrying this T cell receptor (beta chain). This sample is drawn from a study of T-cell memory formation after mild COVID-19. Study-level background: Largely donor-specific TCR clusters were found.

TCRdb independently ran MiXCR on the 5' RACE reads; one entry per CDR3 protein. Among 150,000 to 200,000 distinct CDR3 sequences listed, around 13% were seen once. CDR1 and CDR2 (germline): SGDLS, YYNGEE. The CDR3 runs 14 residues. The ends were cut back, 6 bases at V and 0 bases at J, with 7 bases in the middle. The clonotype comes from a man younger than 35 who had mild COVID-19 (a few samples of this study predate the infection). Cell type and time point are not known. V gene TRBV9 combines with J gene TRBJ1-6; D is undetermined. Sequenced sample: PBMCs or a T cell subset sorted from them (not recorded which). The CDR3 sequence is CASNGSSYNSPLHF. The DNA of the CDR3 is TGTGCCAGCAACGGGAGCTCCTATAATTCACCCCTCCACTTT.